The T cell receptor (beta chain) under discussion was sequenced for a study of blood T cell repertoires in COVID-19 (dated by TCRdb to the early 2020s). About the investigation overall: The collaborator samples originated in the United States, Italy and Spain and spanned the acute and convalescent phases of COVID-19. A freely available public database, intended as a resource for researchers studying the immune response to SARS-CoV-2, is where the repertoires were released. Deeply sampled blood TCRbeta repertoires from subjects exposed to, actively infected with, or recovered from COVID-19 were included in the dataset. The samples were drawn from two sources: the first 160 participants of the ongoing ImmuneRACE study, and 1,000 to 1,500 subjects contributed by 6 global collaborators. Where HLA class I and class II types were available, the types were taken from metadata supplied by the sample provider, not from assay-based typing. The prospective study material was composed of cDNA or gDNA derived from T cells, B-cell-depleted T cells, or PBMCs. Sample metadata almost always included a de-identified subject ID, COVID-19 status, age in years and sex.

Taken from cysteine to phenylalanine, the CDR3 has 15 residues. The kept DNA is CDR3 alone, 45 bases in frame from the first base. CDR1 MDHEN and CDR2 SYDVKM are derived from the germline V gene. Findings and caveats that apply to the study as a whole: How much clinical and demographic metadata was included differed by source and by participant, and the metadata was provided uncurated.

Whole blood was collected in K2EDTA tubes by collaborating institutions according to the institutions' own protocols. For TCRbeta analysis, collaborators shipped samples in one of three forms: frozen whole blood, isolated PBMCs, or DNA extracted from either of those sample types. TCRbeta CDR3 regions were amplified from genomic DNA using the immunoSEQ Assay, a bias-controlled multiplex PCR. Under the source paper's analysis protocol: Nucleated cell counts per sample were estimated from amplification of reference gene primers within the assay. To quantify the absolute abundance of each unique TCRbeta CDR3 rearrangement, sequence reads were collapsed and filtered. For each sample, productive Simpson clonality was calculated by taking the square root of Simpson's diversity index across productive rearrangements. This immuneACCESS table, as held by TCRdb, lists in-frame sequences with V and J called but not all clones. Of the missing ones, under half trace to an unresolved V gene in checked studies; the others have no known cause. V and J calls and clone size come straight from that table; D and trimming were deduced from the DNA. Across this sample there are 200,000 to 250,000 clones, with about 85% seen only once. About 0.91% of the sample goes to the ten largest clones.

Comment on this clone: Its antigen remains undetermined. At one end the junction does not follow the germline gene, possibly because of a read error.

Recombination connected TRBV28 to TRBJ2-5, with a weak D call of TRBD2 (5 bases match). Sequencing input: peripheral blood. The clonotype was recovered from a man aged 40-49 years with acute or convalescent COVID-19. The CDR3 in this case is CTSSSPGEMGETQYF. Here is the DNA: TGTACCAGCAGTAGCCCCGGGGAGATGGGTGAGACCCAGTACTTC. With the portions outside the CDR3 filled from the reference TRBV28 and TRBJ2-5 genes, the complete variable region becomes DVKVTQSSRYLVKRTGEKVFLECVQDMDHENMFWYRQDPGLGLRLIYFSYDVKMKEKGDIPEGYSVSREKKERFSLILESASTNQTSMYLCTSSSPGEMGETQYFGPGTRLLVL.